The entry below gives a single TCR beta chain sequence along with its context. No antigen is known for it. PCR primers comprised 60 Vbeta and 13 Jbeta primers. This table comes from immunoSEQ multiplex PCR, and its TCRdb copy is limited to in-frame clones, with some not included. Of over 120,000 clones listed, approximately 78% were seen once; the top ten hold 2.4%. The source of the sample is a study of cytomegalovirus exposure and HLA in healthy donors. Across the study: Genetic ancestry analysis placed around four fifths of the approximately 390 donors that were genotyped in the Caucasian-associated cluster. General observations from the study: As a later analysis revealed, most CMV-associated TCR beta chains appeared HLA-restricted. V segments that were indistinguishable, TRBV6-2 and TRBV6-3 among them, were omitted from analysis.

The germline V and J ends were trimmed by 0 bases and 1 base, with 15 bases remaining between them. The CDR3 has 18 amino acids. Germline CDR1 reads MGHRA; CDR2 reads YSYEKL. Specimen: PBMCs. The chain carries TRBV4-1 and TRBJ2-2; maybe TRBD1 (5 bases). This clonotype was obtained from a woman between 18 and 29 years old in good health and CMV-seropositive. Here the CDR3 DNA reads TGCGCCAGCAGCCAAGATTCATCTGGGGCCCAGAACACCGGGGAGCTGTTTTTT. This codes for CASSQDSSGAQNTGELFF.